Below, 14 T cell receptor beta chains from the same sample are listed, as sequenced in a study of CD8 T cells in Susac syndrome. Reverse transcription of roughly 0.45 to 1 ug RNA was carried out with random hexamers. TCRdb ran MiXCR on the immunoSEQ multiplex PCR reads and lists one entry per CDR3 protein. The sample includes approximately 100,000 distinct CDR3 sequences, about 96% seen only once; the top ten take roughly 0.096%. Source material: CD4+ T cells from PBMCs. These receptors all come from a human donor in good health.

This chain joins TRBV6-1 and TRBJ2-5, with D perhaps matching TRBD1 or TRBD2 (5 bases each). Germline loops: CDR1 MNHNS, CDR2 SASEGT. The V end was cut by 3 bases, the J end by 1 base, with 15 bases between. The CDR3 extends over 16 amino acids. CDR3 nucleotides: TGTGCCAGCAGTGACCCTCGGGGACCGAGCCAAGAGACCCAGTACTTC. As protein: CASSDPRGPSQETQYF.

This sequence joins TRBV2 and TRBJ2-3; D might be TRBD1 (6 bases). The CDR3 is 15 residues long. Germline-derived CDR1 and CDR2 are SNHLY and FYNNEI. V was clipped by 4 bases and J by 4 bases, with 15 bases between them. As DNA, the CDR3 is TGTGCCAGCAGTGCTACGGGACACCTGCCAGATACGCAGTATTTT. This codes for CASSATGHLPDTQYF.

The rearrangement joins TRBV6-5 to TRBJ2-7; 11 bases are a match to TRBD1. Trimming took 2 bases from V and 6 from J; bases not matched to a gene: 3. The CDR3 has 14 residues. Germline V gives CDR1 MNHEY, CDR2 SVGAGI. The CDR3 region has the DNA TGTGCCAGCAGTTACGGGACAGGGGGAGGCGAGCAGTACTTC. Protein sequence: CASSYGTGGGEQYF.

The chain recombines TRBV7-2 with TRBJ1-2; the D gene is possibly TRBD1 (5 bases). Trimming removed 4 bases at V and 8 bases at J, with 20 bases between. The CDR3 consists of 15 residues. CDR1 SGHTA and CDR2 FQGNSA come from the germline V gene. CDR3 DNA sequence: TGTGCCAGCAGCTACGGAGGGGCCTCCTTAGCCGGCTACACCTTC. It yields the protein CASSYGGASLAGYTF.

The V and J genes are TRBV19 and TRBJ2-7; the D is unclear. Germline assignment: CDR1 LNHDA and CDR2 SQIVND (reference sequence). The length of the CDR3 is 15 residues. V lost 6 bases to trimming and J lost 3 bases, with 18 bases between them. The CDR3 spells CASSSGSTTVYEQYF. The CDR3 region has the DNA TGTGCCAGTAGCTCCGGGTCCACTACCGTCTACGAGCAGTACTTC.

The genes are TRBV7-2 and TRBJ1-4; 8 bases are shared with TRBD1. This CDR3 has 14 residues. V was clipped by 1 base and J by 7 bases; unmatched bases: 2. From germline, CDR1 is SGHTA and CDR2 FQGNSA. This CDR3 reads CASSLGTGTEKLFF. The CDR3 DNA is TGTGCCAGCAGCTTAGGGACAGGGACTGAAAAACTGTTTTTT.

The V gene is TRBV28, the J gene TRBJ1-1, with D unclear. CDR1 MDHEN and CDR2 SYDVKM come from the germline V gene. The CDR3 is made up of 11 amino acids. V was shortened by 3 bases and J by 5 bases, with 4 bases between the two germline ends. The CDR3 protein is CASSFYTEAFF. CDR3 nucleotide sequence: TGTGCCAGCAGTTTCTATACTGAAGCTTTCTTT.

The chain's CDR3 is CASSYGALSSGVGNEQFF. The CDR3 DNA reads as TGTGCCAGCAGTTACGGGGCTCTAAGTAGCGGGGTTGGCAATGAGCAGTTCTTC. The chain has TRBV6-5 and TRBJ2-1, with 8 nucleotides matching TRBD2. The CDR3 has 18 amino acids. J gave up 6 bases and V 2 bases, and 15 bases lay outside the gene matches. CDR1 is MNHEY, CDR2 SVGAGI, per germline.

This chain joins TRBV5-6 and TRBJ2-7; 8 positions match TRBD2. The ends lost 4 bases at V and 5 bases at J; junction bases unmatched: 11. CDR1 and CDR2 from the germline V gene are SGHDT and YYEEEE. The CDR3 consists of 15 residues. CDR3 sequence (DNA): TGTGCCAGCAGCCCGGTCGGGGGGGCAATCAACGAGCAGTACTTC. This translates into CASSPVGGAINEQYF.

The chain has TRBV20-1 and TRBJ1-6; a possible D gene is TRBD1 (5 bases). This CDR3 region has 16 residues. The V and J ends lost 3 bases and 6 bases respectively, with 18 bases between them. Germline V gene sequence: CDR1 DFQATT, CDR2 SNEGSKA (reference sequence). The CDR3 protein is CSARISGVQGNSPLHF. The CDR3 nucleotides are TGCAGTGCTAGGATCTCCGGAGTGCAGGGTAATTCACCCCTCCACTTT.

The sample holds a few counts of this clonotype. The chain recombines TRBV28 with TRBJ2-7, with D perhaps being TRBD1 or TRBD2 (6 bases each). Germline CDR1 reads MDHEN; CDR2 reads SYDVKM. V dropped 5 bases and J dropped 0 bases, with 14 bases sitting between them. The CDR3 is made up of 15 amino acids. CDR3 in amino acids: CASSLGGLSSYEQYF. The CDR3 coding sequence is TGTGCCAGCAGTCTGGGGGGCCTTAGCTCCTACGAGCAGTACTTC. Full variable domain (remainder filled in from reference TRBV28 and TRBJ2-7): DVKVTQSSRYLVKRTGEKVFLECVQDMDHENMFWYRQDPGLGLRLIYFSYDVKMKEKGDIPEGYSVSREKKERFSLILESASTNQTSMYLCASSLGGLSSYEQYFGPGTRLTVT.

CDR3 sequence: CASSFGTNQETQYF. The CDR3 nucleotides read TGTGCCAGCAGTTTCGGGACAAACCAAGAGACCCAGTACTTC. The V call is TRBV7-3, the J call TRBJ2-5; tentative D call: TRBD1 (6 bases). The CDR3 sequence is 14 residues long. CDR1 is SGHTA and CDR2 is FQGTGA in the germline V gene. V was trimmed by 6 bases and J by 0 bases, leaving 11 bases between them. The full variable domain, in which reference TRBV7-3 and TRBJ2-5 provide the parts outside the CDR3, is GAGVSQTPSNKVTEKGKYVELRCDPISGHTALYWYRQSLGQGPEFLIYFQGTGAADDSGLPNDRFFAVRPEGSVSTLKIQRTERGDSAVYLCASSFGTNQETQYFGPGTRLLVL.

This sequence joins TRBV6-5 and TRBJ1-2, with a tentative D call TRBD1 (5 bases). V was cut by 2 bases and J by 1 base, with 11 bases left in between. The CDR3 consists of 15 residues. The germline V gene encodes CDR1 MNHEY and CDR2 SVGAGI. CDR3 sequence (DNA): TGTGCCAGCAGTTACCAGGGAACCTTTAACTATGGCTACACCTTC. It translates to CASSYQGTFNYGYTF.

About this clonotype itself: One end of the junction varies from germline; a read error may be responsible. The chain has TRBV5-1 and TRBJ2-1; 7 bases map to TRBD2. The length of the CDR3 is 15 residues. The V gene's germline CDR1 is SGHRS and CDR2 YFSETQ. CDR3 sequence: CASSLEGGSYNEQFF. CDR3 in DNA: TGTGCCAGCAGCTTGGAGGGAGGGTCCTACAATGAGCAGTTCTTC. The whole variable domain, filled in from reference TRBV5-1 and TRBJ2-1, reads KAGVTQTPRYLIKTRGQQVTLSCSPISGHRSVSWYQQTPGQGLQFLFEYFSETQRNKGNFPGRFSGRQFSNSRSEMNVSTLELGDSALYLCASSLEGGSYNEQFFGPGTRLTVL.